Presented here are 12 T cell receptor beta chains from one specimen sequenced in a study of spatial heterogeneity in lung cancer. MiXCR, run by TCRdb on the 5' RACE reads, gives a single entry per CDR3 protein. Of some 44,000 distinct CDR3 sequences in the sample, approximately 15% were seen once. Time point: sample taken at primary tumor resection. No cell sorting; template was whole RNA from tumor, lung tissue or PBMC. The sequences come from PBMCs, collected at surgery. These receptors all stem from a male donor with early-stage non-small cell lung cancer.

This clonotype has a handful of counts. The chain has TRBV2 and TRBJ2-7, with TRBD2 matching over 7 bases. V gave up 4 bases and J gave up 3 bases; unmatched junction bases: 9. The CDR3 has 15 amino acids. Germline CDR1 and CDR2: SNHLY and FYNNEI. The DNA of the CDR3 is TGTGCCAGCAGTGGGGACGGACTAGGTTACTACGAGCAGTACTTC. Translating it yields CASSGDGLGYYEQYF.

This clonotype was seen ten or more times. The chain has TRBV20-1 and TRBJ2-6; tentative D call: TRBD1 (6 bases). Germline CDR1 and CDR2: DFQATT and SNEGSKA (reference sequence). The V gene lost 5 bases and the J gene lost 0 bases, with 11 bases spanning the gap. CDR3 size: 15 residues. The CDR3: CSAQVQGSGANVLTF. DNA for the CDR3: TGCAGTGCTCAAGTACAGGGCTCTGGGGCCAACGTCCTGACTTTC.

The gene calls are TRBV20-1 and TRBJ2-5; D is unresolved. Per germline, CDR1 DFQATT and CDR2 SNEGSKA (reference sequence). The CDR3 is 12 amino acids. V lost 3 bases, J lost 5 bases, and 10 bases lay in between. CDR3 nucleotides: TGCAGTGCTAGTCTTGGTAGGGAGACCCAGTACTTC. This codes for CSASLGRETQYF.

This clonotype was picked up many times. This rearrangement joins TRBV7-9 to TRBJ1-1, with 11 bases matching TRBD1. There are 12 residues in the CDR3. Unmatched junction bases numbered 4, after V lost 5 bases and J lost 11 bases. Per the germline V gene, CDR1 is SEHNR and CDR2 is FQNEAQ (reference sequence). The CDR3 here is CASSGDRGAAFF. The CDR3 DNA follows: TGTGCCAGCAGCGGGGACAGGGGGGCGGCTTTCTTT.

The gene calls are TRBV7-2 and TRBJ2-5; D gene unclear. The length of the CDR3 is 11 residues. Germline V CDR1 and CDR2: SGHTA, FQGNSA. Trimming stripped 2 bases from V and 5 bases from J, with 3 bases between. The CDR3 DNA is TGTGCCAGCAGCTTATTTGAGACCCAGTACTTC. Encoded protein: CASSLFETQYF.

This clonotype is labeled as medium-sized. V gene TRBV30 combines with J gene TRBJ2-2; unclear D gene. CDR1 and CDR2 from the germline V gene are GTSNPN and SVGIG (reference sequence). The length of the CDR3 is 14 residues. V lost 0 bases, J lost 3 bases, and 8 bases lay in between. The CDR3: CAWSVNYYTGELFF. In DNA, the CDR3 is TGTGCCTGGAGTGTAAACTACTACACCGGGGAGCTGTTTTTT.

This clonotype has a count of ten or more. The chain couples TRBV11-3 to TRBJ1-4, with D possibly being TRBD1 (6 bases). CDR1 and CDR2 (germline): SGHNT, YENEEA. V was clipped by 5 bases and J by 7 bases, with 20 bases between them. The CDR3 is 16 amino acids. The CDR3 region has the DNA TGTGCCAGCAGCACCCGCGTTCAGGGGCGTCTTGAAAAACTGTTTTTT. Its translation: CASSTRVQGRLEKLFF.

This chain connects TRBV19 to TRBJ1-5; 8 positions agree with TRBD1. CDR1 and CDR2 from the germline V gene are LNHDA and SQIVND (reference sequence). The CDR3 contains 16 residues. The junction had 12 bases not matched to a gene; V was cut back by 7 bases and J by 4 bases. The CDR3 DNA reads as TGTGCCAGTACCGTGATGGGACAGGCGATGAATCAGCCCCAGCATTTT. Its protein product is CASTVMGQAMNQPQHF. Complete variable domain (other parts from reference TRBV19 and TRBJ1-5): DGGITQSPKYLFRKEGQNVTLSCEQNLNHDAMYWYRQDPGQGLRLIYYSQIVNDFQKGDIAEGYSVSREKKESFPLTVTSAQKNPTAFYLCASTVMGQAMNQPQHFGDGTRLSIL.

This clonotype has only a few counts. The V and J genes are TRBV5-4 and TRBJ2-2; D is uncertain. This CDR3 region has 15 residues. CDR1 and CDR2 from the germline V gene are SGHNT and YYREEE (reference sequence). V was cut by 2 bases and J by 0 bases, with 8 bases left in between. CDR3 coding DNA: TGTGCCAGCAGCTTCTCGGCGGCGAACACCGGGGAGCTGTTTTTT. Amino acid sequence: CASSFSAANTGELFF.

The table lists this clonotype with a few counts. The rearrangement joins TRBV4-3 to TRBJ1-1; D is unclear. Germline-derived CDR1 and CDR2 are LGHNA and YSLEER. V lost 0 bases, J lost 4 bases, and 6 bases lay in between. The CDR3 runs 13 residues. CDR3 coding DNA: TGCGCCAGCAGCCAAGACGTGCTCACTGAAGCTTTCTTT. Residues: CASSQDVLTEAFF.

V usage is TRBV6-5 and J usage is TRBJ1-1; 7 bases agree with TRBD1. There are 16 residues in the CDR3. V was pared by 1 base and J by 5 bases, with 10 bases of the junction left unmatched. The germline CDR1 and CDR2 sequences are MNHEY and SVGAGI. The CDR3 spells CASSYFLTGSITEAFF. The CDR3 DNA follows: TGTGCCAGCAGTTACTTCTTGACAGGGTCGATTACTGAAGCTTTCTTT.

This clonotype was recorded many times. This chain connects TRBV5-1 to TRBJ1-5, with D possibly being TRBD1 (6 bases). The germline CDR1 and CDR2 sequences are SGHRS and YFSETQ. Trimming left V 2 bases short and J 5 bases short, with 14 bases between. This CDR3 comprises 15 residues. This chain's CDR3 is CASSFNGGWDQPQHF. CDR3 nucleotide sequence: TGCGCCAGCAGCTTTAATGGGGGCTGGGATCAGCCCCAGCATTTT. The entire variable domain, with the rest obtained from reference TRBV5-1 and TRBJ1-5, is as follows: KAGVTQTPRYLIKTRGQQVTLSCSPISGHRSVSWYQQTPGQGLQFLFEYFSETQRNKGNFPGRFSGRQFSNSRSEMNVSTLELGDSALYLCASSFNGGWDQPQHFGDGTRLSIL.